Sequencing of this T cell receptor beta chain was carried out in a study of T cell responses to AZD1222 COVID-19 vaccine. J was trimmed by 6 bases and V by 4 bases; bases with no gene match: 5. The CDR3 has 15 amino acids. The germline CDR1 and CDR2 sequences are KGHDR and SFDVKD. Some clones are missing from TCRdb's copy, which holds only in-frame ones; the method was immunoSEQ multiplex PCR. The table includes 95,000 to 150,000 clones, 80% to 90% detected once. The sequencing used peripheral blood, collected on day 0 of AZD1222 vaccination. The chain employs TRBV24-1 and TRBJ1-5; the match to TRBD1 covers 10 bases. The TCR sequence derives from an adult in good health. The CDR3 here is CATSESGQGSQPQHF. The CDR3 bases are TGTGCCACCAGTGAGTCGGGACAGGGGAGTCAGCCCCAGCATTTT.